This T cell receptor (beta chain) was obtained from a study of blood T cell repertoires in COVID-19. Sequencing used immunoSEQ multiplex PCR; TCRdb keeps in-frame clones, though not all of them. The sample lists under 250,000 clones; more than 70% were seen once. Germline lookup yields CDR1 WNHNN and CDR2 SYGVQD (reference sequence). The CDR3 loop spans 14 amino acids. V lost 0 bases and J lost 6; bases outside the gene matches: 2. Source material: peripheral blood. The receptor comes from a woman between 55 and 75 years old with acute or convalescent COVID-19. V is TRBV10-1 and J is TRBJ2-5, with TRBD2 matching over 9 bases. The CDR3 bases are TGCGCCAGCAGTGAGTCTAGCGGGAGACAGACCCAGTACTTC. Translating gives CASSESSGRQTQYF.